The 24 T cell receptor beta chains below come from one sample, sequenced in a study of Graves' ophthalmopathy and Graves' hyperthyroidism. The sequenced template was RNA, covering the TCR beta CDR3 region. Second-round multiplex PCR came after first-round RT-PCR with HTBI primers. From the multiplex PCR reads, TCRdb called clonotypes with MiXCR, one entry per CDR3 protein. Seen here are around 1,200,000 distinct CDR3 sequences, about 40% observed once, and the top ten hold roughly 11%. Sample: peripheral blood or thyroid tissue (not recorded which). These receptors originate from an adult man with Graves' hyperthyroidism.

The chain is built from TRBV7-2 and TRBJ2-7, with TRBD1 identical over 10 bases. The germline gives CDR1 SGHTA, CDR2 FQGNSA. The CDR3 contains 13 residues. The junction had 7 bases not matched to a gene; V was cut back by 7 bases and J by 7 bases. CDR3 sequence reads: CASMTGGSREQYF. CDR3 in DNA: TGTGCCAGCATGACAGGGGGCTCTCGGGAGCAGTACTTC.

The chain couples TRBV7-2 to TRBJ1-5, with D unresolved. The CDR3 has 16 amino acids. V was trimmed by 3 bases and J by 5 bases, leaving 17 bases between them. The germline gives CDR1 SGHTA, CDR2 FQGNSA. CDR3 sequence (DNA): TGTGCCAGCAGCTTTCAGGCAGCTGAGGGATATCAGCCCCAGCATTTT. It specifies CASSFQAAEGYQPQHF.

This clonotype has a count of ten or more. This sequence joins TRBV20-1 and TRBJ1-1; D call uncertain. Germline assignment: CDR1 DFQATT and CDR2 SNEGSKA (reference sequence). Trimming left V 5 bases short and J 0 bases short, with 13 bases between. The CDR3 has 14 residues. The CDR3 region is CSAEGGGMNTEAFF. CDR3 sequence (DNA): TGCAGTGCTGAGGGTGGAGGGATGAACACTGAAGCTTTCTTT.

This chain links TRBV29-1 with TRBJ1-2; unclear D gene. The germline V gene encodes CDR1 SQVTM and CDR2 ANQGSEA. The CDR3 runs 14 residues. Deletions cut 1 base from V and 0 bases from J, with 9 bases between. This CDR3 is CSVEAGPTNYGYTF. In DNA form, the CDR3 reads TGCAGCGTTGAAGCTGGGCCGACTAACTATGGCTACACCTTC.

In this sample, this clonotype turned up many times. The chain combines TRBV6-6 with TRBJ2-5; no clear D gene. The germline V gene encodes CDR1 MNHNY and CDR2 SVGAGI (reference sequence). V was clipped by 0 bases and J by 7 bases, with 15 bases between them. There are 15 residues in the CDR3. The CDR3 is CASSYSSEMTRTQYF. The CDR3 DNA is TGTGCCAGCAGTTACTCGTCAGAAATGACACGGACCCAGTACTTC.

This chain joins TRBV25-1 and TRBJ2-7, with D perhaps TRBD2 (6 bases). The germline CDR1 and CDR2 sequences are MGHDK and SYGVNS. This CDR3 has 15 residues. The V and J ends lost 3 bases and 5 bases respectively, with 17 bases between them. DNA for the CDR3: TGTGCCAGCAGTGAGTTTGGCGGGAAAACCCACGAGCAGTACTTC. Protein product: CASSEFGGKTHEQYF.

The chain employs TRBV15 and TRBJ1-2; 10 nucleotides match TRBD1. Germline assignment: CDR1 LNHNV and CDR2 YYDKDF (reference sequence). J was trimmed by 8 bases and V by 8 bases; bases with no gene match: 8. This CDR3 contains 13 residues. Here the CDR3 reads CATRRQGAQGYTF. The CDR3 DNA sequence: TGTGCCACCCGTCGACAGGGGGCTCAGGGCTACACCTTC.

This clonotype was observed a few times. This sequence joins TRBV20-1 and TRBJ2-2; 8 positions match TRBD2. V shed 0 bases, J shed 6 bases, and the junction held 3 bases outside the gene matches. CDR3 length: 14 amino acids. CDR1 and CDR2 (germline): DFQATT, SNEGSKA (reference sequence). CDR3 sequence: CSARDPGGAGELFF. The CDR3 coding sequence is TGCAGTGCTAGAGACCCCGGGGGGGCCGGGGAGCTGTTTTTT.

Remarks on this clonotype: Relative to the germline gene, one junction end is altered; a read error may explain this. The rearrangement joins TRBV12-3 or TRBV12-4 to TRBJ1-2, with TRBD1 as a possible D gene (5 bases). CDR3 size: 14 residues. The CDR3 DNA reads TGCGCCAGCAGTTTATTTCGGGGGTCAAGTGGCTACACCTTC. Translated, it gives CASSLFRGSSGYTF.

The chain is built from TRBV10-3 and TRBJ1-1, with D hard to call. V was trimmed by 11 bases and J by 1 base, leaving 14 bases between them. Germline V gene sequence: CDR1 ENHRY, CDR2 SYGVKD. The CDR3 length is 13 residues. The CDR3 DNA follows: TGTGCCTCCGAAGACGCAGGGAACACTGAAGCTTTCTTT. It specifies CASEDAGNTEAFF.

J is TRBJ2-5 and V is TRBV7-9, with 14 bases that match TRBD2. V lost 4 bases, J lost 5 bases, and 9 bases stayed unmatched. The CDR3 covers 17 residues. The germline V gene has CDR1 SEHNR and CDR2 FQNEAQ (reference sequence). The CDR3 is CASSYYGTSGSHETQYF. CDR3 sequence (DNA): TGTGCCAGCAGCTACTACGGGACTAGCGGGAGTCACGAGACCCAGTACTTC.

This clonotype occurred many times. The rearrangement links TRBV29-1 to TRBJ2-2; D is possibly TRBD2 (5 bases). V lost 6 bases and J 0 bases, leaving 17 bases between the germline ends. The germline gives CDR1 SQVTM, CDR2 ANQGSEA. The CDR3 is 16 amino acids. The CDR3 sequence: CSVIQRGNANTGELFF. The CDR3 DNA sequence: TGCAGCGTCATCCAACGAGGGAACGCGAACACCGGGGAGCTGTTTTTT.

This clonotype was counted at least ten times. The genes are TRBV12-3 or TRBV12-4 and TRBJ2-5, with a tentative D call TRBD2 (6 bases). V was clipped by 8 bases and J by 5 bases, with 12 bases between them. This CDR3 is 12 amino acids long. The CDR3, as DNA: TGTGCCAGCGGTAGGGCGGGGGAGACCCAGTACTTC. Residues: CASGRAGETQYF.

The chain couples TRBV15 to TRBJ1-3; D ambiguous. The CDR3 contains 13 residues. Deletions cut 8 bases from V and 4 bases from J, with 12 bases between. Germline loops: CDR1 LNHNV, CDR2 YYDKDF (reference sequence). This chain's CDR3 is CATSFGYGNTIYF. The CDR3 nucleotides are TGTGCCACCTCGTTTGGGTACGGAAACACCATATATTTT. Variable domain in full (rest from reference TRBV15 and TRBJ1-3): DAMVIQNPRYQVTQFGKPVTLSCSQTLNHNVMYWYQQKSSQAPKLLFHYYDKDFNNEADTPDNFQSRRPNTSFCFLDIRSPGLGDTAMYLCATSFGYGNTIYFGEGSWLTVV.

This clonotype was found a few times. The DNA of the CDR3 is TGTGCCAGCAGTTCCTCAGGGAAGAGGGGTCAGCCCCAGCATTTT. It codes for CASSSSGKRGQPQHF. This chain connects TRBV6-2 or TRBV6-3 to TRBJ1-5, with D tentatively TRBD1 (5 bases). V lost 4 bases, J lost 6 bases, and 16 bases lay in between. CDR1 and CDR2 (germline): MNHEY, SVGEGT. The CDR3 has 15 amino acids.

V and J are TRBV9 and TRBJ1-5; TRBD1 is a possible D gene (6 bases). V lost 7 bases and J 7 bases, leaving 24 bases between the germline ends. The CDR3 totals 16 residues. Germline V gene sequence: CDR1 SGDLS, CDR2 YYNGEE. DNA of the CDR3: TGTGCCAGCGTCGGATCGAACAACGGGGGCGGCCAGCCCCAGCATTTT. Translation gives CASVGSNNGGGQPQHF.

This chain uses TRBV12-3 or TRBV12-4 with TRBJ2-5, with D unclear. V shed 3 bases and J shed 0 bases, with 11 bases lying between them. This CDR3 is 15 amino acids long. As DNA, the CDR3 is TGTGCCAGCAGTTTGTTCCTGGCAGACCAAGAGACCCAGTACTTC. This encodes CASSLFLADQETQYF.

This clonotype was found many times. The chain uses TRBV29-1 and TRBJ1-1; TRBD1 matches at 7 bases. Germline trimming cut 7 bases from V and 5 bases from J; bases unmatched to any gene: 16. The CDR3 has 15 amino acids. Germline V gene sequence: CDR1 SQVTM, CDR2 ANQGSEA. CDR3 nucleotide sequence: TGCAGCGGGGGAGGCTCACAGGGGACTGGTACTGAAGCTTTCTTT. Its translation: CSGGGSQGTGTEAFF. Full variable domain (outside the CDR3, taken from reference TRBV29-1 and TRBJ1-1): SAVISQKPSRDICQRGTSLTIQCQVDSQVTMMFWYRQQPGQSLTLIATANQGSEATYESGFVIDKFPISRPNLTFSTLTVSNMSPEDSSIYLCSGGGSQGTGTEAFFGQGTRLTVV.

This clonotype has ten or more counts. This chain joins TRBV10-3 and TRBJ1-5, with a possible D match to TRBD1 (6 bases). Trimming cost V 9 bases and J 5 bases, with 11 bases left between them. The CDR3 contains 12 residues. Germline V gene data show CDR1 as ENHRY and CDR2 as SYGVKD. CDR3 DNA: TGTGCCATAGGGGGAGTAGATCAGCCCCAGCATTTT. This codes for CAIGGVDQPQHF.

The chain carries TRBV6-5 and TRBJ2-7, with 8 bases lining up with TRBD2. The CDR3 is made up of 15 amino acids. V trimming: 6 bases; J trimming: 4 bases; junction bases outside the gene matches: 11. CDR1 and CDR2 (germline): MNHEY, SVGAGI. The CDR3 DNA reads TGTGCCAGCAGCAAAGGGAGGACTAGCCCATACGAGCAGTACTTC. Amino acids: CASSKGRTSPYEQYF.

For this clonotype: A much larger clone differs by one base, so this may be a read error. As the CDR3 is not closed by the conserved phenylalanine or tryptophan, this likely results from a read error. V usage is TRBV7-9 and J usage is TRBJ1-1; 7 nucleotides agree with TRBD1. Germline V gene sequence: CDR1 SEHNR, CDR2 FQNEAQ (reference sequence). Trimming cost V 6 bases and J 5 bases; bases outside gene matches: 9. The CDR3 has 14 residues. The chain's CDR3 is CASSFQPTGTEAFL. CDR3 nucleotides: TGTGCCAGCAGTTTCCAGCCGACAGGGACTGAAGCTTTCCTT.

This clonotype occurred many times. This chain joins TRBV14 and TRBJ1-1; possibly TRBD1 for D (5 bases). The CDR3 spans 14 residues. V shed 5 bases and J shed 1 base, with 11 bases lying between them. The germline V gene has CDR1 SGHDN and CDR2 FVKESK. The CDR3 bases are TGTGCCAGCAGCTACGGGACGGAGAACACTGAAGCTTTCTTT. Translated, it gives CASSYGTENTEAFF.

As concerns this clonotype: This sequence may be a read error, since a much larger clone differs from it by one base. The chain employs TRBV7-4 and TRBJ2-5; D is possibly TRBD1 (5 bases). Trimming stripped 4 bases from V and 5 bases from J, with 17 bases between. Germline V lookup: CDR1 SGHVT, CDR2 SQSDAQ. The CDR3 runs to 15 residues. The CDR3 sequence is CASSYPRRVWETQYF. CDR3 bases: TGTGCCAGCAGCTATCCCCGCAGGGTGTGGGAGACCCAGTACTTC.

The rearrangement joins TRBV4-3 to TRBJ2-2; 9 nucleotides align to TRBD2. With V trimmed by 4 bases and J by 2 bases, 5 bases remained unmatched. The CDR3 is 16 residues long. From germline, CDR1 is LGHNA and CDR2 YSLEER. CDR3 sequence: CASSRELAGNTGELFF. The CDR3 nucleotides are TGCGCCAGCAGCCGGGAACTAGCGGGCAACACCGGGGAGCTGTTTTTT.